This T cell receptor beta chain was profiled in a study of human versus mouse CDR3 diversity and MHC coevolution. The method was immunoSEQ multiplex PCR; TCRdb's version includes in-frame clones alone and lacks a portion of them. The sample carries some 80,000 clones, 85% to 95% recorded once. The CDR3 has 15 amino acids. From germline, CDR1 is GTSNPN and CDR2 SVGIG (reference sequence). J was trimmed by 5 bases and V by 0 bases; bases with no gene match: 7. V and J are TRBV30 and TRBJ2-3, with TRBD1 identical over 8 bases. The clonotype was recovered from a person aged 25-75 years in good health. The sample was naive CD4+ T cells from blood. Regarding subset: CD45RO-negative CD62L-positive naive CD4 T cells. For the CDR3, the DNA is TGTGCCTGGAGTGTCCAGGGGGCTGGGAGAGATACGCAGTATTTT. The encoded protein is CAWSVQGAGRDTQYF.